This TCR beta chain was profiled in a study of T cell responses to AZD1222 COVID-19 vaccine. General observations from the study: When two AZD1222 doses had been given, Spike-specific TCR breadth and depth rose.

Assay: immunoSEQ multiplex PCR; the TCRdb copy retains only in-frame clones and omits some. Of roughly 99,000 clones in the sample, 87% are singletons; the top ten hold around 4.7%. As concerns this clone: Its cognate antigen is unknown.

The trim removed 4 bases at V and 4 bases at J, leaving 6 bases unmatched. The CDR3 length is 15 residues. CDR1 and CDR2 from the germline V gene are LNHDA and SQIVND (reference sequence). Second-dose recipients at about 4 or about 12 weeks were treated as one pooled group. The TCR comes from an adult who received the AZD1222 COVID-19 vaccine. V usage is TRBV19 and J usage is TRBJ1-4, with 7 bases that match TRBD1. The sample in question was peripheral blood, obtained 28 days after the second AZD1222 dose. The CDR3 region has the DNA TGTGCCAGTAGTACAACCAACAGGGGTAATGAAAAACTGTTTTTT. Translation: CASSTTNRGNEKLFF.